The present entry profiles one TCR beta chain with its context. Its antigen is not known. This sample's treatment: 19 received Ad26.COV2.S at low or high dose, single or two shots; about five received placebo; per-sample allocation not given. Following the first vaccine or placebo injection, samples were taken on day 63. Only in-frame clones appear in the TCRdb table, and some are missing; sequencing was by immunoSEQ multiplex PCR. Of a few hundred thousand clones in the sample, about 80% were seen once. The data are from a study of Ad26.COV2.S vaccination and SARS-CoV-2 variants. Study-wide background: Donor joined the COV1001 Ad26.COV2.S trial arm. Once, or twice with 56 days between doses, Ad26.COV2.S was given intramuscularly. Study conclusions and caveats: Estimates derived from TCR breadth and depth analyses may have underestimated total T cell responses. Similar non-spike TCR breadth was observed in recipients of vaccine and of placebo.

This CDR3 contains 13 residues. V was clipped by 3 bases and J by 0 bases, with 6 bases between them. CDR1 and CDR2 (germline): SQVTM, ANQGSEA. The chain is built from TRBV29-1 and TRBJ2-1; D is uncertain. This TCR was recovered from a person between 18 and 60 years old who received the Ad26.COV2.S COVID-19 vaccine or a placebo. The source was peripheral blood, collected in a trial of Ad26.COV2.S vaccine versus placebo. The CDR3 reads CSVDLSSYNEQFF. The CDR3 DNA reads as TGCAGCGTTGATTTAAGCTCCTACAATGAGCAGTTCTTC.